These T cell receptor beta chains were read from a single sample in a study of lymphopenia after photon versus proton radiotherapy. Measured with immunoSEQ multiplex PCR; TCRdb has only the in-frame clones, and not every one. The sample lists approximately 23,000 clones, approximately 90% occurring once. Sample: peripheral blood, taken from a patient treated with proton-based radiotherapy. The origin of the receptors is a man at least 80 years old with esophageal cancer. Both conserved end residues are part of each CDR3. A D gene is named only where the DNA matches it firmly. Only part of the rows carry a size: once, few, many, or a class if the clone is expanded.

clone_size: NA
j_call: TRBJ1-3
v_call: TRBV9
d_call: NA
cdr3_nt: TGTGCCAGCAGCGCGTCTCAGGGGCCTGGAAACACCATATATTTT
cdr3_aa: CASSASQGPGNTIYF

clone_size: NA
j_call: TRBJ2-5
v_call: TRBV6-1
d_call: NA
cdr3_nt: TGTGCCAGCACCCAGGGGCACGAGACCCAGTACTTC
cdr3_aa: CASTQGHETQYF

clone_size: NA
j_call: TRBJ2-7
v_call: TRBV25-1
d_call: NA
cdr3_nt: TGTGCCAGCAGTGAACAAGAGGGGGCCTACGAGCAGTACTTC
cdr3_aa: CASSEQEGAYEQYF

clone_size: NA
j_call: TRBJ2-7
v_call: TRBV2
d_call: NA
cdr3_nt: TGTGCCAGCACCCGGACCGAGTACGAGCAGTACTTC
cdr3_aa: CASTRTEYEQYF

clone_size: NA
j_call: TRBJ2-3
v_call: TRBV10-1
d_call: NA
cdr3_nt: TGCGCCAGCAGTAAGAGCGGCAGGGGGACTGCGCAGTATTTT
cdr3_aa: CASSKSGRGTAQYF

clone_size: NA
j_call: TRBJ2-7
v_call: TRBV5-6
d_call: TRBD2
cdr3_nt: TGTGCCAGCACCCCGGGACTACCGATTGAAGAGCAGTACTTC
cdr3_aa: CASTPGLPIEEQYF

clone_size: NA
j_call: TRBJ2-4
v_call: TRBV4-2
d_call: TRBD1
cdr3_nt: TGTGCCAGCAGCCCGACCCCGGGACAGGGGATTAACATTCAGTACTTC
cdr3_aa: CASSPTPGQGINIQYF

clone_size: NA
j_call: TRBJ1-1
v_call: TRBV30
d_call: NA
cdr3_nt: TGTGCCTGGAGTGTACCCCGTGGGGGGTCCACTGAAGCTTTCTTT
cdr3_aa: CAWSVPRGGSTEAFF

clone_size: NA
j_call: TRBJ2-3
v_call: TRBV10-1
d_call: NA
cdr3_nt: TGCGCCAGCAGTCAAGTATCCGGCTATGGGTATGCAGATACGCAGTATTTT
cdr3_aa: CASSQVSGYGYADTQYF

clone_size: NA
j_call: TRBJ2-7
v_call: TRBV7-3
d_call: TRBD2
cdr3_nt: TGTGCCAGCAGCTTAATGCGTCTAGCGGGCTACGAGCAGTACTTC
cdr3_aa: CASSLMRLAGYEQYF

clone_size: once
j_call: TRBJ1-6
v_call: TRBV9
d_call: NA
cdr3_nt: TGTGCCAGCAGCGCCCGACTAGAGCCTTATTCACCCCTCCACTTT
cdr3_aa: CASSARLEPYSPLHF

clone_size: NA
j_call: TRBJ2-3
v_call: TRBV7-2
d_call: NA
cdr3_nt: TGTGCCAGCAGCTTGCGACGCGGGGCAGGAAGCACAGATACGCAGTATTTT
cdr3_aa: CASSLRRGAGSTDTQYF

clone_size: NA
j_call: TRBJ2-1
v_call: TRBV11-1
d_call: TRBD2
cdr3_nt: TGTGCCAGCAGCCTCTGGCGGGGGGGCAACAATGAGCAGTTCTTC
cdr3_aa: CASSLWRGGNNEQFF

clone_size: NA
j_call: TRBJ1-4
v_call: TRBV9
d_call: TRBD1
cdr3_nt: TGTGCCAGCAGCGAGTGGGGACAGGAAAATGAAAAACTGTTTTTT
cdr3_aa: CASSEWGQENEKLFF

clone_size: once
j_call: TRBJ2-2
v_call: TRBV23-1
d_call: NA
cdr3_nt: TGCGCCATGGCGGCCGCTAACACCGGGGAGCTGTTTTTT
cdr3_aa: CAMAAANTGELFF

clone_size: NA
j_call: TRBJ1-3
v_call: TRBV7-6
d_call: NA
cdr3_nt: TGTGCCAGCAGCCTATTAGGGTTCTCTGGAAACACCATATATTTT
cdr3_aa: CASSLLGFSGNTIYF

clone_size: NA
j_call: TRBJ2-7
v_call: TRBV15
d_call: NA
cdr3_nt: TGTGCCACCAGCAGAGAGTTCCAGGGTCGGTACGAGCAGTACTTC
cdr3_aa: CATSREFQGRYEQYF

clone_size: NA
j_call: TRBJ2-7
v_call: TRBV18
d_call: NA
cdr3_nt: TGTGCCAGCTCACGTAGAGGGTTGGACGAGCAGTACTTC
cdr3_aa: CASSRRGLDEQYF

clone_size: NA
j_call: TRBJ2-5
v_call: TRBV7-9
d_call: TRBD1
cdr3_nt: TGTGCCAGCAGCGCAGGGGGACAGGGGGATCGGACCCAGTACTTC
cdr3_aa: CASSAGGQGDRTQYF

clone_size: NA
j_call: TRBJ1-2
v_call: TRBV5-5
d_call: NA
cdr3_nt: TGTGCCAGCAGCTTTGACAGTGCATCGGGTGGCTACACCTTC
cdr3_aa: CASSFDSASGGYTF

clone_size: NA
j_call: TRBJ1-2
v_call: TRBV10-3
d_call: NA
cdr3_nt: TGTGCCATCAGTGAGGGGACCTCTAACTATGGCTACACCTTC
cdr3_aa: CAISEGTSNYGYTF

clone_size: NA
j_call: TRBJ1-1
v_call: TRBV7-9
d_call: NA
cdr3_nt: TGTGCCAGCAGCCCCCCGGGACAAGAGAACACTGAAGCTTTCTTT
cdr3_aa: CASSPPGQENTEAFF

clone_size: NA
j_call: TRBJ2-7
v_call: TRBV7-9
d_call: TRBD2
cdr3_nt: TGTGCCAGCAGCCCCCGACTAGCGGGAGAGAACTACGAGCAGTACTTC
cdr3_aa: CASSPRLAGENYEQYF

clone_size: NA
j_call: TRBJ1-6
v_call: TRBV5-4
d_call: NA
cdr3_nt: TGTGCCAGCAGCTCCGACAGCCTAAATTCACCCCTCCACTTT
cdr3_aa: CASSSDSLNSPLHF

clone_size: once
j_call: TRBJ2-5
v_call: TRBV5-4
d_call: NA
cdr3_nt: TGTGCCAGCAGCCGACTGGGACTCGGGGAGACCCAGTACTTC
cdr3_aa: CASSRLGLGETQYF

clone_size: NA
j_call: TRBJ2-5
v_call: TRBV6-1
d_call: TRBD2
cdr3_nt: TGTGCCAGCAGTGGACTAGCGGGAGGGGGGGAGACCCAGTACTTC
cdr3_aa: CASSGLAGGGETQYF

clone_size: NA
j_call: TRBJ1-1
v_call: TRBV6-5
d_call: NA
cdr3_nt: TGTGCCAGCAGCAGACAGGCAACGGGGACTGAAGCTTTCTTT
cdr3_aa: CASSRQATGTEAFF

clone_size: NA
j_call: TRBJ1-4
v_call: TRBV7-8
d_call: NA
cdr3_nt: TGTGCCAGCAGCTTAGCTGGGCAGGCTAATGAAAAACTGTTTTTT
cdr3_aa: CASSLAGQANEKLFF

clone_size: once
j_call: TRBJ2-1
v_call: TRBV6-6
d_call: NA
cdr3_nt: TGTGCCAGCAGCGGACACTTAATGGGGAATGAGCAGTTCTTC
cdr3_aa: CASSGHLMGNEQFF

clone_size: once
j_call: TRBJ2-7
v_call: TRBV28
d_call: NA
cdr3_nt: TGTGCCAGCAGTCCCCCCGCCTACGAGCAGTACTTC
cdr3_aa: CASSPPAYEQYF

clone_size: few
j_call: TRBJ1-6
v_call: TRBV5-1
d_call: NA
cdr3_nt: TGCGCCAGCAGCTTGGCCAGGGGAAGGAATTCACCCCTCCACTTT
cdr3_aa: CASSLARGRNSPLHF

clone_size: NA
j_call: TRBJ2-7
v_call: TRBV11-3
d_call: NA
cdr3_nt: TGTGCCAGCAGCTCGCGGGACGCCTACGAGCAGTACTTC
cdr3_aa: CASSSRDAYEQYF

clone_size: NA
j_call: TRBJ2-7
v_call: TRBV30
d_call: TRBD1
cdr3_nt: TGTGCCTGGAGTTTAGGGACAGCGGCCTACGAGCAGTACTTC
cdr3_aa: CAWSLGTAAYEQYF

clone_size: NA
j_call: TRBJ2-1
v_call: TRBV27
d_call: NA
cdr3_nt: TGTGCCAGCAGTTTGCGTGGGAGAAGCAATGAGCAGTTCTTC
cdr3_aa: CASSLRGRSNEQFF

clone_size: few
j_call: TRBJ1-5
v_call: TRBV15
d_call: NA
cdr3_nt: TGTGCCACCAGCAGAGATTTGGAACGTCGGCATTTT
cdr3_aa: CATSRDLERRHF

clone_size: once
j_call: TRBJ1-1
v_call: TRBV2
d_call: NA
cdr3_nt: TGTGCCAGCAGTGAACGGCAGGGCGATTACACTGAAGCTTTCTTT
cdr3_aa: CASSERQGDYTEAFF

clone_size: NA
j_call: TRBJ2-6
v_call: TRBV25-1
d_call: NA
cdr3_nt: TGTGCCAGCAGTGTTGGGGCCAACGTCCTGACTTTC
cdr3_aa: CASSVGANVLTF

clone_size: NA
j_call: TRBJ2-7
v_call: TRBV19
d_call: NA
cdr3_nt: TGTGCCAGTAGTAGGGACGACGGTTACGAGCAGTACTTC
cdr3_aa: CASSRDDGYEQYF

clone_size: once
j_call: TRBJ2-3
v_call: TRBV6-6
d_call: NA
cdr3_nt: TGTGCCAGCAGCTCATCAACGAGTACGCAGTATTTT
cdr3_aa: CASSSSTSTQYF

clone_size: NA
j_call: TRBJ1-2
v_call: TRBV7-2
d_call: NA
cdr3_nt: TGTGCCAGCAGCTTAGGAGCTTATGGCTACACCTTC
cdr3_aa: CASSLGAYGYTF

clone_size: NA
j_call: TRBJ1-1
v_call: TRBV30
d_call: NA
cdr3_nt: TGTGCCTGGGCACACGGACAGAACACTGAAGCTTTCTTT
cdr3_aa: CAWAHGQNTEAFF

clone_size: NA
j_call: TRBJ2-5
v_call: TRBV7-2
d_call: TRBD2
cdr3_nt: TGTGCCAGCAGCTTAGTGGGACTAGAAGTTTGGGAGACCCAGTACTTC
cdr3_aa: CASSLVGLEVWETQYF

clone_size: NA
j_call: TRBJ2-5
v_call: TRBV19
d_call: TRBD1
cdr3_nt: TGTGCCAGTAGTAGGTTGACAGGGAACGGAGAGACCCAGTACTTC
cdr3_aa: CASSRLTGNGETQYF

clone_size: NA
j_call: TRBJ2-7
v_call: TRBV6-5
d_call: TRBD1
cdr3_nt: TGTGCCAGCAGTGAAACGACAGGGAACGAGCAGTACTTC
cdr3_aa: CASSETTGNEQYF

clone_size: NA
j_call: TRBJ2-5
v_call: TRBV7-2
d_call: TRBD1
cdr3_nt: TGTGCCAGCAGCTTAGAGGGACAGACCTTAGCCGACCAAGAGACCCAGTACTTC
cdr3_aa: CASSLEGQTLADQETQYF

clone_size: NA
j_call: TRBJ1-5
v_call: TRBV6-4
d_call: NA
cdr3_nt: TGTGCCAGCAGCGCCGGGGGGGGCCAGCCCCAGCATTTT
cdr3_aa: CASSAGGGQPQHF

clone_size: once
j_call: TRBJ1-6
v_call: TRBV27
d_call: NA
cdr3_nt: TGTGCCAGCAGTTCAGGACAGATGAATTCACCCCTCCACTTT
cdr3_aa: CASSSGQMNSPLHF

clone_size: NA
j_call: TRBJ2-3
v_call: TRBV4-1
d_call: NA
cdr3_nt: TGCGCCAGCAGCTCCTTTGGAGGTAGCACAGATACGCAGTATTTT
cdr3_aa: CASSSFGGSTDTQYF

clone_size: NA
j_call: TRBJ1-1
v_call: TRBV4-1
d_call: NA
cdr3_nt: TGCGCCAGCAGCTTTAGGTCGATTACGAACACTGAAGCTTTCTTT
cdr3_aa: CASSFRSITNTEAFF

clone_size: few
j_call: TRBJ2-7
v_call: TRBV27
d_call: NA
cdr3_nt: TGTGCCAGCAGTTCACAGGGCCCTGGCTACGAGCAGTACTTC
cdr3_aa: CASSSQGPGYEQYF

clone_size: NA
j_call: TRBJ2-1
v_call: TRBV5-8
d_call: TRBD2
cdr3_nt: TGTGCCAGCAGCTCCCTTGGGGCGGGAGGGATGATAAATGAGCAGTTCTTC
cdr3_aa: CASSSLGAGGMINEQFF

clone_size: once
j_call: TRBJ2-1
v_call: TRBV7-2
d_call: TRBD1
cdr3_nt: TGTGCCAGCACCCTTAGGACAGGGTGGGATGAGCAGTTCTTC
cdr3_aa: CASTLRTGWDEQFF

clone_size: NA
j_call: TRBJ1-1
v_call: TRBV19
d_call: NA
cdr3_nt: TGTGCCAGTAAGGATAGGGAAACTGAAGCTTTCTTT
cdr3_aa: CASKDRETEAFF

clone_size: NA
j_call: TRBJ2-1
v_call: TRBV7-8
d_call: TRBD2
cdr3_nt: TGTGCCAGCAGTTCTAGCGGGAGTCTCTACAATGAGCAGTTCTTC
cdr3_aa: CASSSSGSLYNEQFF

clone_size: NA
j_call: TRBJ2-5
v_call: TRBV5-1
d_call: NA
cdr3_nt: TGCGCCAGCAGCGCAGGGCTCCCCCAAGAGACCCAGTACTTC
cdr3_aa: CASSAGLPQETQYF

clone_size: NA
j_call: TRBJ2-3
v_call: TRBV19
d_call: NA
cdr3_nt: TGTGCCAGTAGTATAGCGGGACCGCGACCGGATACGCAGTATTTT
cdr3_aa: CASSIAGPRPDTQYF

clone_size: NA
j_call: TRBJ2-3
v_call: TRBV11-3
d_call: NA
cdr3_nt: TGTGCCAGCAGTTGGACAACCACAGATACGCAGTATTTT
cdr3_aa: CASSWTTTDTQYF

clone_size: NA
j_call: TRBJ2-2
v_call: TRBV4-1
d_call: TRBD2
cdr3_nt: TGCGCCAGCTCCCATGCGGGGGGGCGGGCCGGGGAGCTGTTTTTT
cdr3_aa: CASSHAGGRAGELFF